The entry below describes one T cell receptor (beta chain). The data stem from a study of patients and donors after allogeneic stem cell transplantation. A single record per CDR3 protein comes from TCRdb applying MiXCR to the RT-PCR reads. Of 400,000 to 450,000 distinct CDR3 sequences in the sample, 16% are singletons; the top ten hold 6% to 8%. This CDR3 has 14 amino acids. Germline V gives CDR1 SGHAT, CDR2 FQNNGV. The junction had 8 bases not matched to a gene; V was cut back by 0 bases and J by 10 bases. The chain links TRBV11-2 to TRBJ1-1; 7 nucleotides align to TRBD1. This sequence was found in a human donor who was either an allogeneic HSCT recipient or a stem cell or donor lymphocyte infusion donor (not recorded which). It is not recorded whose cells these are; they may come from a transplant donor. The sequencing sample was made of blood, either unsorted or a sorted T cell fraction (not recorded which). The CDR3 here is CASSLDRGSLRAFF. CDR3 in DNA: TGTGCCAGCAGCTTAGACAGGGGGAGTCTGAGAGCTTTCTTT.